This is a list of T cell receptor beta chains from one sample in a study of cytomegalovirus exposure and HLA in healthy donors. Some clones are missing from TCRdb's copy, which holds only in-frame ones; the method was immunoSEQ multiplex PCR. The table lists more than 95,000 clones. The material sequenced was PBMCs. Receptors originate from a man younger than 35 in good health and CMV-seronegative. The CDR3 runs from the conserved cysteine through the conserved F or W. A D gene is named only where the DNA matches it firmly.

J gene: TRBJ2-1; D gene: TRBD2; V gene: TRBV9; CDR3 protein: CASSEGTSGVYNEQFF; CDR3 DNA: TGTGCCAGCAGCGAAGGGACTAGCGGGGTTTACAATGAGCAGTTCTTC
J gene: TRBJ1-6; D gene: NA; V gene: TRBV11-2; CDR3 protein: CASSLAQSPSYNSPLHF; CDR3 DNA: TGTGCCAGCAGCTTAGCACAGAGTCCGTCCTATAATTCACCCCTCCACTTT
J gene: TRBJ2-3; D gene: NA; V gene: TRBV27; CDR3 protein: CASGRFKTGTGHSTDTQYF; CDR3 DNA: TGTGCCAGCGGACGCTTTAAAACAGGGACCGGGCACAGCACAGATACGCAGTATTTT
J gene: TRBJ2-2; D gene: NA; V gene: TRBV4-1; CDR3 protein: CASSQLLEFGQGELTGELFF; CDR3 DNA: TGCGCCAGCAGCCAACTCCTCGAATTCGGGCAGGGCGAACTAACCGGGGAGCTGTTTTTT
J gene: TRBJ2-2; D gene: TRBD2; V gene: TRBV28; CDR3 protein: CASSLLARNTGELFF; CDR3 DNA: TGTGCCAGCAGCCTACTAGCGAGAAACACCGGGGAGCTGTTTTTT
J gene: TRBJ1-1; D gene: TRBD1; V gene: TRBV30; CDR3 protein: CAWRGTASMNTEAFF; CDR3 DNA: TGTGCCTGGAGGGGGACAGCAAGTATGAACACTGAAGCTTTCTTT
J gene: TRBJ2-7; D gene: NA; V gene: TRBV6-6; CDR3 protein: CASGGQYF; CDR3 DNA: TGTGCCAGCGGAGGGCAGTACTTC
J gene: TRBJ2-7; D gene: TRBD1; V gene: TRBV7-9; CDR3 protein: CASSRGPPDRVPYEQYF; CDR3 DNA: TGTGCCAGCAGCCGGGGCCCCCCGGACAGGGTTCCCTACGAGCAGTACTTC
J gene: TRBJ2-2; D gene: TRBD1; V gene: TRBV6-1; CDR3 protein: CASSETGETGELFF; CDR3 DNA: TGTGCCAGCAGTGAGACAGGGGAGACCGGGGAGCTGTTTTTT
J gene: TRBJ1-4; D gene: NA; V gene: TRBV5-6; CDR3 protein: CASSLVRGGPATNEKLFF; CDR3 DNA: TGTGCCAGCAGCTTGGTAAGGGGGGGACCTGCAACTAATGAAAAACTGTTTTTT
J gene: TRBJ1-2; D gene: NA; V gene: TRBV28; CDR3 protein: CASSFVRSPASHGYTF; CDR3 DNA: TGTGCCAGCAGTTTCGTCAGGTCCCCCGCATCTCATGGCTACACCTTC
J gene: TRBJ2-7; D gene: NA; V gene: TRBV6-1; CDR3 protein: CASVGGSFYEQYF; CDR3 DNA: TGTGCCAGCGTAGGAGGCAGCTTCTACGAGCAGTACTTC
J gene: TRBJ1-2; D gene: TRBD1; V gene: TRBV4-2; CDR3 protein: CASSQDRTGGSNYGYTF; CDR3 DNA: TGTGCCAGCAGCCAGGATCGGACAGGGGGCTCTAACTATGGCTACACCTTC
J gene: TRBJ2-6; D gene: TRBD1; V gene: TRBV6-4; CDR3 protein: CASSDSGGSGANVLTF; CDR3 DNA: TGTGCCAGCAGTGACTCAGGGGGCTCCGGGGCCAACGTCCTGACTTTC
J gene: TRBJ2-5; D gene: NA; V gene: TRBV7-3; CDR3 protein: CASSLAGETQYF; CDR3 DNA: TGTGCCAGCAGCTTAGCGGGAGAGACCCAGTACTTC
J gene: TRBJ1-4; D gene: TRBD1; V gene: TRBV27; CDR3 protein: CASSLLRGTGNEKLFF; CDR3 DNA: TGTGCCAGCAGTTTACTCCGGGGGACAGGAAATGAAAAACTGTTTTTT
J gene: TRBJ2-7; D gene: NA; V gene: TRBV6-5; CDR3 protein: CASSSAGASYEQYF; CDR3 DNA: TGTGCCAGCAGTTCGGCAGGGGCATCCTACGAGCAGTACTTC
J gene: TRBJ1-3; D gene: NA; V gene: TRBV5-1; CDR3 protein: CASKQGTGNTIYF; CDR3 DNA: TGCGCCAGCAAGCAGGGGACTGGAAACACCATATATTTT
J gene: TRBJ1-5; D gene: TRBD1; V gene: TRBV7-2; CDR3 protein: CASSSSTGDSNQPQHF; CDR3 DNA: TGTGCCAGCAGCTCATCGACAGGGGATAGCAATCAGCCCCAGCATTTT
J gene: TRBJ1-4; D gene: NA; V gene: TRBV4-1; CDR3 protein: CASSHTFGLLNEKLFF; CDR3 DNA: TGCGCCAGCAGCCATACCTTCGGACTGCTTAATGAAAAACTGTTTTTT
J gene: TRBJ2-3; D gene: TRBD2; V gene: TRBV2; CDR3 protein: CASGGRDSTDTQYF; CDR3 DNA: TGTGCCAGCGGCGGGAGGGACTCCACAGATACGCAGTATTTT
J gene: TRBJ1-1; D gene: TRBD1; V gene: TRBV5-4; CDR3 protein: CASSLRTGRAFF; CDR3 DNA: TGTGCCAGCAGCTTGAGGACAGGGAGAGCTTTCTTT
J gene: TRBJ2-5; D gene: TRBD2; V gene: TRBV5-5; CDR3 protein: CASSPYSGGAVETQYF; CDR3 DNA: TGTGCCAGCAGCCCTTATAGCGGGGGGGCTGTAGAGACCCAGTACTTC
J gene: TRBJ1-2; D gene: NA; V gene: TRBV9; CDR3 protein: CASSVNRDGDYGYTF; CDR3 DNA: TGTGCCAGCAGCGTTAACAGGGACGGCGACTATGGCTACACCTTC
J gene: TRBJ2-5; D gene: TRBD1; V gene: TRBV18; CDR3 protein: CASSQGAEETQYF; CDR3 DNA: TGTGCCAGCTCGCAGGGGGCTGAGGAGACCCAGTACTTC
J gene: TRBJ2-7; D gene: NA; V gene: TRBV15; CDR3 protein: CATSRDRRERAYEQYF; CDR3 DNA: TGTGCCACCAGCAGAGATCGCCGGGAAAGGGCTTACGAGCAGTACTTC
J gene: TRBJ1-3; D gene: NA; V gene: TRBV12-5; CDR3 protein: CASGLSGGVSSGNTIYF; CDR3 DNA: TGTGCTAGTGGTTTGTCCGGGGGGGTGAGCTCTGGAAACACCATATATTTT
J gene: TRBJ2-5; D gene: NA; V gene: TRBV25-1; CDR3 protein: CASSDPGSYQETQYF; CDR3 DNA: TGTGCCAGCAGTGACCCGGGGAGCTACCAAGAGACCCAGTACTTC
J gene: TRBJ2-1; D gene: NA; V gene: TRBV28; CDR3 protein: CASTSGIDNEQFF; CDR3 DNA: TGTGCCAGCACCTCGGGGATAGACAATGAGCAGTTCTTC
J gene: TRBJ2-1; D gene: TRBD2; V gene: TRBV29-1; CDR3 protein: CSASIAGEGEQFF; CDR3 DNA: TGCAGCGCCTCTATAGCGGGAGAGGGTGAGCAGTTCTTC